This T cell receptor (beta chain) was observed in a study of a mutant IDH1 vaccine in newly diagnosed glioma (dated by TCRdb to 2020 to 2022). Regarding the research as a whole: Across visits V03 through V10, patients got a total of eight vaccinations, given in weeks 1, 3, 5, 7, 11, 15, 19 and 23. Longitudinal TCRB deep sequencing was done for 25 treated patients, wherever samples were available for exploratory analyses. Prior to enrollment, standard therapy consisting of radiotherapy alone, temozolomide alone, or radiochemotherapy with temozolomide had been administered to patients, with the combination being received by most patients. Of the approximately 30 treated patients, 62.5% were male and approximately 38% were female, and the mean age was approximately 37 years. Peripheral blood was drawn at six visits: V03 (baseline), V05, V07, V10, V12 and V13. Vaccination started 4-6 weeks after radiotherapy alone, or was given together with temozolomide cycles in the groups whose treatment included chemotherapy.

Points the paper makes about the study in general: Availability determined which PBMC samples were chosen for TCRB deep sequencing. The authors stated that sample limitations prevented analyses of patient blood samples from being reproduced. Pseudoprogression seemed to be unrelated to changes in the top peripheral T cell clonotypes found by TCRB sequencing. Across multiple MHC alleles, vaccine-induced immune responses were seen in 90% to 95% of patients.

The cysteine opens and the phenylalanine closes a CDR3 of 12 amino acids. Only the CDR3 part of the read is kept: 36 bases, read in frame from the first base. V loses 4 bases, J loses 6 bases, and the germline ends lie 10 bases apart. Via the germline V gene, CDR1 is SQVTM and CDR2 ANQGSEA. The protocol used for the library was the immunoSEQ multiplex PCR assay. Rearranged TCR beta chain sequences were amplified with the hsTCRB Kit following the manufacturer's protocol. Sequencing of TCRB libraries was carried out on an Illumina MiSeq. The original pipeline was this. The proprietary platform of the kit vendor was used for demultiplexing, trimming and gene mapping. In its TCRdb copy, this immuneACCESS table keeps in-frame sequences only and misses some clones. Where compared with another copy, unresolved V genes explain less than half of these, and the others have no known cause. V and J calls and clone size are those listed in that table; D and trimming were worked out from the DNA. This sample lists about 67,000 clones; about 91% were detected once. The ten most abundant clones make up 1.9% of the sample.

A remark on this clone: The clone's antigen remains unknown. Base qualities are missing; no much larger clone stands one base away.

The sample's time point, from its label and the paper: week 11, during vaccination. Each vaccine dose was 300 ug of a 20-mer mutant IDH1 peptide in Montanide, given subcutaneously with topical imiquimod. All donors had newly diagnosed IDH1-mutant astrocytomas of WHO grade 3 or 4 that showed loss of nuclear ATRX. The samples were drawn from NOA16, a multicentre, single-arm, open-label phase I trial in Germany that tested a mutant IDH1 peptide vaccine in humans for the first time. Genomic DNA for TCRB sequencing was extracted from EDTA blood using the DNeasy Blood and Tissue Kit. The material sequenced was PBMCs, taken from a glioma patient whose treatment included an IDH1 peptide vaccine. Here the chain combines TRBV29-1 and TRBJ2-1; the D gene assignment is ambiguous. This TCR derives from a man aged 35-49 years with glioma. Here is the DNA: TGCAGCGTTGTAGAACAGCGCAATGAGCAGTTCTTC. It translates as CSVVEQRNEQFF.